This TCR beta chain was profiled in a study of cytomegalovirus exposure and HLA in healthy donors. Study-level results: Confirmation was obtained in vitro that a few CMV-associated chains are specific for CMV antigens. It was reported that the classifier diagnosed cytomegalovirus status with high specificity and sensitivity in both the original and validation cohorts.

Worth noting for this clone: The antigen is undetermined.

Amplification used 60 Vbeta primers and 13 Jbeta primers. Data came from immunoSEQ multiplex PCR; TCRdb stores just in-frame clones and leaves some out. In the table there are 200,000 to 250,000 clones, nearly 80% of which are singletons. The V end lost 1 base, the J end lost 2 bases, and 12 bases lay between the germline ends. CDR1 and CDR2 from the germline V gene are SGHAT and FQNNGV. The CDR3 has 16 residues. The TCR was taken from a man aged 18-30 years in good health and CMV-seronegative. The specimen was PBMCs. The chain employs TRBV11-2 and TRBJ2-4; a possible D gene is TRBD1 (5 bases). The CDR3 DNA reads TGTGCCAGCAGCTTAGTGAAGGGGATTTCCAAAAACATTCAGTACTTC. This gives the protein CASSLVKGISKNIQYF.